This paragraph reports one T cell receptor (beta chain). The entry originates in a study of blood T cell repertoires in COVID-19. About the study: Researchers got acute and convalescent COVID-19 samples from the United States, Italy and Spain. In each case, the material was cDNA or gDNA derived from T cells, B-cell-depleted T cells, or PBMCs.

How the authors handled the data: Estimated nucleated cell counts came from reference gene primer amplification. Data came from immunoSEQ multiplex PCR; TCRdb stores just in-frame clones and leaves some out. V and J calls and clone size follow that table, whereas D and trimming were derived from the DNA. The data contain fewer than 85,000 clones, about 68% of them singletons. V was clipped by 1 base and J by 1 base, with 7 bases between them. CDR1 and CDR2 (germline): MGHRA, YSYEKL. This CDR3 is 14 amino acids long. The sample consisted of peripheral blood. The TCR originated in a woman aged 70-85 years with acute or convalescent COVID-19. The chain joins TRBV4-1 to TRBJ2-5; D is ambiguous. CDR3 in amino acids: CASSQVHSQETQYF. CDR3 nucleotides: TGCGCCAGCAGCCAAGTTCACAGCCAAGAGACCCAGTACTTC.